This T cell receptor (beta chain) was documented in a study of a mutant IDH1 vaccine in newly diagnosed glioma. Study-level background: Initiation of the vaccine course occurred 4-6 weeks after radiotherapy alone, or alongside temozolomide cycles. The week-35 safety follow-up was V12, and the week-47 study end was V13. Earlier care involved radiotherapy, temozolomide, or both, and the majority received both.

Time point denoted: week 35, safety follow-up. Mutant IDH1 20-mer peptide, at 300 ug, made up each vaccine dose, with topical imiquimod. General observations from the study: Vaccine-induced immune responses were detected in around 93% of patients.

There are 13 residues in the CDR3. This clone was counted a few times. As yet, its antigen is unknown. The repertoire was sequenced with immunoSEQ multiplex PCR; TCRdb's copy has only in-frame clones and lacks some. The profile shows some 33,000 clones, 65% to 85% of them singletons. V gene TRBV21-1 combines with J gene TRBJ2-6; TRBD2, the table's D call, was not compared with the DNA. TRBV21-1 is shown as a pseudogene. The receptor was derived from a woman aged 30 to 39 with glioma. Some clones in this sample may be carry-over from other donors' samples. Material: PBMCs, obtained from a glioma patient whose treatment included an IDH1 peptide vaccine. The CDR3 reads CASTYSGANVLTF. DNA for the CDR3: TGTGCCAGCACCTATTCTGGGGCCAACGTCCTGACTTTC.